A single sample gave rise to the 29 T cell receptor beta chains below, sequenced in a study of blood T cell repertoires in COVID-19. The data were produced by immunoSEQ multiplex PCR, yet TCRdb's version contains in-frame clones alone and is incomplete. The sample contains 100,000 or so clones, over 75% of which appear only once. Source material: peripheral blood. Every receptor here comes from a man in his 70s with active or convalescent COVID-19.

The J gene is TRBJ1-1, the V gene TRBV5-1; TRBD1 matches 7 bases. V shed 4 bases, J shed 0 bases, and the junction held 6 bases outside the gene matches. The CDR3 is 15 residues long. Germline-derived CDR1 and CDR2 are SGHRS and YFSETQ. CDR3 in DNA: TGCGCCAGCAGCCCGACAGGGCACCTGAACACTGAAGCTTTCTTT. Amino acids: CASSPTGHLNTEAFF. The full variable domain, rest sourced from reference TRBV5-1 and TRBJ1-1, is KAGVTQTPRYLIKTRGQQVTLSCSPISGHRSVSWYQQTPGQGLQFLFEYFSETQRNKGNFPGRFSGRQFSNSRSEMNVSTLELGDSALYLCASSPTGHLNTEAFFGQGTRLTVV.

The V and J genes are TRBV28 and TRBJ1-3; 9 bases are a match to TRBD1. V lost 6 bases and J lost 12; bases outside the gene matches: 9. Germline loops: CDR1 MDHEN, CDR2 SYDVKM. The CDR3 runs to 13 residues. DNA of the CDR3: TGTGCCAGCAGCCCAGCCGACAGGGGGTTCATATATTTT. It is translated as CASSPADRGFIYF.

About this clone itself: At the DNA level, this CDR3 is encoded by other sequences in the same sample as well. The J gene is TRBJ1-5, the V gene TRBV4-1, with TRBD1 as a possible D gene (5 bases). V shed 0 bases and J shed 6 bases, with 12 bases lying between them. Germline V lookup: CDR1 MGHRA, CDR2 YSYEKL. This CDR3 has 15 residues. The CDR3 DNA follows: TGCGCCAGCAGCCAAGAGGGGCAGGGCGGTCAGCCCCAGCATTTT. Its translation is CASSQEGQGGQPQHF.

This rearrangement joins TRBV28 to TRBJ1-2; D unclear. The CDR3 spans 11 residues. Trimming took off 4 bases at V and 7 bases at J, with 7 bases between the two ends. Germline-derived CDR1 and CDR2 are MDHEN and SYDVKM. CDR3 region: CASSYVSGYTF. DNA of the CDR3: TGTGCCAGCAGTTATGTCAGTGGCTACACCTTC.

This clone was seen just once. V and J are TRBV7-8 and TRBJ1-2; TRBD1 is a possible D gene (5 bases). The ends were cut back, 0 bases at V and 6 bases at J, with 11 bases in the middle. The length of the CDR3 is 14 residues. The germline V gene has CDR1 SGHVS and CDR2 FQNEAQ. The CDR3 reads CASSLAGGEHGYTF. In DNA, the CDR3 is TGTGCCAGCAGCTTAGCCGGAGGGGAACATGGCTACACCTTC.

J is TRBJ1-2 and V is TRBV2; D is unclear. This CDR3 spans 12 amino acids. In germline, CDR1 is SNHLY, CDR2 FYNNEI. V lost 1 base and J lost 4, with 4 bases in between. This chain's CDR3 is CASSEDSYGYTF. The DNA for the CDR3 is TGTGCCAGCAGTGAAGACAGCTATGGCTACACCTTC.

The chain combines TRBV5-6 with TRBJ2-1; 10 bases fit TRBD2. J was trimmed by 3 bases and V by 6 bases; bases with no gene match: 6. The CDR3 consists of 15 residues. Germline loops: CDR1 SGHDT, CDR2 YYEEEE. The CDR3 nucleotides read TGTGCCAGCATCCTGACTAGCGGGTACTACAATGAGCAGTTCTTC. Protein: CASILTSGYYNEQFF.

Of note for this clone: The same CDR3 can be traced to other DNA sequences in this sample. The chain uses TRBV6-4 and TRBJ1-1; D is undetermined. V was clipped by 2 bases and J by 1 base, with 8 bases between them. This CDR3 contains 14 residues. Per germline, CDR1 MRHNA and CDR2 SNTAGT. The CDR3 loop reads CASSDVAGNTEAFF. The DNA of the CDR3 is TGTGCCAGCAGTGACGTGGCTGGGAACACTGAAGCTTTCTTT.

This clone was observed a single time. The chain recombines TRBV5-1 with TRBJ1-2, with 7 bases identical to TRBD1. Germline CDR1 reads SGHRS; CDR2 reads YFSETQ. The V and J ends lost 5 bases and 4 bases, in that order; junction bases with no gene match: 5. This CDR3 contains 13 residues. CDR3 sequence: CASRGDSGYGYTF. The CDR3 DNA follows: TGCGCCAGCAGGGGGGACAGCGGCTATGGCTACACCTTC. The full variable domain, in which reference TRBV5-1 and TRBJ1-2 provide the parts outside the CDR3, is KAGVTQTPRYLIKTRGQQVTLSCSPISGHRSVSWYQQTPGQGLQFLFEYFSETQRNKGNFPGRFSGRQFSNSRSEMNVSTLELGDSALYLCASRGDSGYGYTFGSGTRLTVV.

This chain connects TRBV10-3 to TRBJ2-1, with 7 bases identical to TRBD1. With V trimmed by 3 bases and J by 2 bases, 7 bases remained unmatched. Germline V gene sequence: CDR1 ENHRY, CDR2 SYGVKD. This CDR3 comprises 16 residues. The CDR3 sequence: CAISEGDGQAYNEQFF. Here the CDR3 DNA reads TGTGCCATCAGTGAAGGGGACGGACAGGCCTACAATGAGCAGTTCTTC.

V usage is TRBV7-3 and J usage is TRBJ2-1; D remains ambiguous. Looked up from germline, CDR1 is SGHTA and CDR2 is FQGTGA. CDR3 length equals 13 residues. With 1 base removed from V and 5 bases from J, the gap between germline ends came to 6 bases. In DNA form, the CDR3 reads TGTGCCAGCAGCTTAAATCAGGACAATGAGCAGTTCTTC. Protein: CASSLNQDNEQFF.

The chain employs TRBV11-2 and TRBJ2-7, with 10 bases matching TRBD2. The CDR3 has 15 residues. Germline values: CDR1 SGHAT, CDR2 FQNNGV. J gave up 7 bases and V 2 bases, and 8 bases lay outside the gene matches. CDR3 amino acids: CASSLKREGWREQYF. The CDR3 region has the DNA TGTGCCAGCAGCTTAAAGCGGGAGGGATGGCGAGAGCAGTACTTC.

J is TRBJ2-2 and V is TRBV7-2; D perhaps matches TRBD2 (5 bases). V shed 1 base and J shed 6 bases, with 9 bases lying between them. The CDR3 length is 14 residues. Per germline, CDR1 SGHTA and CDR2 FQGNSA. The CDR3 nucleotides are TGTGCCAGCAGCTTAGTATTGCGGGCCGGGGAGCTGTTTTTT. As protein: CASSLVLRAGELFF.

The genes are TRBV2 and TRBJ1-5, with TRBD1 matching 9 bases. The CDR3 contains 14 residues. With 5 bases clipped from V and 7 bases from J, the junction kept 6 bases outside the gene matches. CDR1 and CDR2 (germline): SNHLY, FYNNEI. CDR3 protein: CASSYRGQGQPQHF. The CDR3 DNA follows: TGTGCCAGCAGTTACAGGGGGCAGGGGCAGCCCCAGCATTTT.

This chain joins TRBV29-1 and TRBJ2-1, with 10 bases fitting TRBD2. The germline gives CDR1 SQVTM, CDR2 ANQGSEA. Trimming at V came to 8 bases and at J to 0 bases, leaving 4 bases not matched to a gene. CDR3 size: 14 residues. The CDR3: CSFERGGSYNEQFF. In DNA form, the CDR3 reads TGCAGCTTCGAGCGGGGGGGCTCCTACAATGAGCAGTTCTTC.

This clone was seen once. V is TRBV27 and J is TRBJ2-1, with TRBD2 matching over 13 bases. The CDR3 contains 17 residues. Germline-derived CDR1 and CDR2 are MNHEY and SMNVEV (reference sequence). V dropped 4 bases and J dropped 0; count of bases not matched to a gene: 3. DNA for the CDR3: TGTGCCAGCAGTTCCTGGACTAGCGGGAGCTCCTACAATGAGCAGTTCTTC. This sequence encodes CASSSWTSGSSYNEQFF.

By share, this clone ranks as medium-sized (0.01 to 0.1%). The chain is built from TRBV4-1 and TRBJ1-5; D call uncertain. Germline V lookup: CDR1 MGHRA, CDR2 YSYEKL. This CDR3 comprises 14 residues. V was shortened by 0 bases and J by 0 bases, with 3 bases between the two germline ends. CDR3 sequence reads: CASSQDYSNQPQHF. CDR3 nucleotides: TGCGCCAGCAGCCAAGACTATAGCAATCAGCCCCAGCATTTT.

This chain links TRBV3-1 (or the pseudogene TRBV3-2) with TRBJ1-4, with a possible D match to TRBD1 (5 bases). This CDR3 comprises 15 residues. With 1 base removed from V and 5 bases from J, the gap between germline ends came to 11 bases. Germline-derived CDR1 and CDR2 are LGHDT and YNNKEL (reference sequence). The CDR3 coding sequence is TGTGCCAGCAGCCAAGTGGGGGGAAGGAATGAAAAACTGTTTTTT. It yields the protein CASSQVGGRNEKLFF.

This clone was recorded a few times. The chain links TRBV28 to TRBJ1-1, with unresolved D. The CDR3 has 13 residues. The germline CDR1 and CDR2 sequences are MDHEN and SYDVKM. With 8 bases removed from V and 3 bases from J, the gap between germline ends came to 13 bases. The CDR3 DNA is TGTGCCAGCTTTGGGCCTACCTACACTGAAGCTTTCTTT. It is translated as CASFGPTYTEAFF.

The chain employs TRBV3-1 (or the pseudogene TRBV3-2) and TRBJ1-1, with a weak D call TRBD1 (5 bases). The V end was cut by 1 base, the J end by 7 bases, with 7 bases between. CDR3 length: 12 amino acids. Germline lookup yields CDR1 LGHDT and CDR2 YNNKEL (reference sequence). CDR3 in amino acids: CASSQGGGEAFF. The CDR3 region has the DNA TGTGCCAGCAGCCAAGGCGGGGGTGAAGCTTTCTTT.

V is TRBV15 and J is TRBJ1-1, with D maybe TRBD1 (6 bases). The germline CDR1 and CDR2 sequences are LNHNV and YYDKDF (reference sequence). The CDR3 spans 15 residues. With 3 bases removed from V and 0 bases from J, the gap between germline ends came to 11 bases. The CDR3 protein is CATSRDSYMNTEAFF. The CDR3 region has the DNA TGTGCCACCAGCAGGGACAGTTACATGAACACTGAAGCTTTCTTT.

The chain recombines TRBV27 with TRBJ2-1; 10 bases agree with TRBD2. Per germline, CDR1 MNHEY and CDR2 SMNVEV (reference sequence). This CDR3 is built from 16 residues. With 5 bases clipped from V and 3 bases from J, the junction kept 7 bases outside the gene matches. The CDR3 loop is CASSTRTSGHYNEQFF. As DNA, the CDR3 is TGTGCCAGCAGTACCAGGACTAGCGGACACTACAATGAGCAGTTCTTC.

This clone was seen just once. V is TRBV28 and J is TRBJ1-2; TRBD1 aligns across 7 bases. Germline values: CDR1 MDHEN, CDR2 SYDVKM. This CDR3 contains 14 residues. The ends lost 5 bases at V and 8 bases at J; junction bases unmatched: 11. The CDR3 DNA sequence: TGTGCCAGCAGTAGACCAACAGGGGCGGTAGGCTACACCTTC. Translating it yields CASSRPTGAVGYTF.

The V and J genes are TRBV18 and TRBJ1-1; D is uncertain. Germline V gene data show CDR1 as KGHSH and CDR2 as LQKENI. The CDR3 extends over 14 amino acids. V was cut by 2 bases and J by 1 base, with 8 bases left in between. This CDR3 is CASSPGQKNTEAFF. CDR3 in DNA: TGTGCCAGCTCACCAGGGCAGAAGAACACTGAAGCTTTCTTT.

The CDR3 here is CASSWGQGDDSPLHF. DNA of the CDR3: TGTGCCAGCAGTTGGGGACAGGGGGACGATTCACCCCTCCACTTT. This chain uses TRBV6-5 with TRBJ1-6; 11 nucleotides match TRBD1. The CDR3 sequence is 15 residues long. CDR1 and CDR2 (germline): MNHEY, SVGAGI. J lost 8 bases, V lost 4 bases, and 4 bases had no gene match.

The chain couples TRBV5-1 to TRBJ2-2, with a possible D match to TRBD1 (5 bases). V dropped 1 base and J dropped 0 bases, with 10 bases sitting between them. This CDR3 contains 16 residues. Germline lookup yields CDR1 SGHRS and CDR2 YFSETQ. CDR3 residues: CASSLLTAANTGELFF. As DNA, the CDR3 is TGCGCCAGCAGCTTGCTGACAGCCGCGAACACCGGGGAGCTGTTTTTT.

The chain combines TRBV7-2 with TRBJ2-1; 13 bases fit TRBD2. This CDR3 is 15 amino acids long. Germline CDR1 SGHTA, CDR2 FQGNSA. V was clipped by 6 bases and J by 10 bases; unmatched bases: 9. The CDR3 spells CASSPGTSGTVEQFF. The CDR3 bases are TGTGCCAGCAGTCCCGGGACTAGCGGGACAGTGGAGCAGTTCTTC.

The gene calls are TRBV19 and TRBJ1-4; 8 bases line up with TRBD1. The germline gives CDR1 LNHDA, CDR2 SQIVND (reference sequence). V trimming: 7 bases; J trimming: 8 bases; junction bases outside the gene matches: 9. This CDR3 contains 14 residues. The CDR3 DNA follows: TGTGCCAGTACCCCGACAGGGGAACGCGAAAAACTGTTTTTT. Amino acid sequence: CASTPTGEREKLFF.

V usage is TRBV7-3 and J usage is TRBJ2-5, with 12 nucleotides matching TRBD2. CDR1 is SGHTA and CDR2 is FQGTGA in the germline V gene. The CDR3 has 14 amino acids. The ends lost 5 bases at V and 4 bases at J; junction bases unmatched: 2. CDR3 sequence: CASSEGLAGETQYF. CDR3 nucleotide sequence: TGTGCCAGCAGCGAGGGACTAGCGGGAGAGACCCAGTACTTC.